This paragraph covers one T cell receptor (beta chain) sequence. No antigen is known for it. CDR3 size: 14 residues. V lost 5 bases to trimming and J lost 0 bases, with 10 bases between them. Germline V lookup: CDR1 SEHNR, CDR2 FQNEAQ (reference sequence). This table comes from immunoSEQ multiplex PCR, and its TCRdb copy is limited to in-frame clones, with some not included. The top ten clones hold roughly 5.3% of a sample with tens of thousands of clones, approximately 91% of them seen once. This sample was included in a study of PD-1 blockade in classical Hodgkin lymphoma. Study-level results: Newly diagnosed patients reportedly had lower baseline TCR diversity than healthy donors. Repertoire differences lack defined causes, possibly disease activity or prior therapy.

Time point reported: newly diagnosed, previously untreated cHL patient sample. PBMCs from untreated, newly diagnosed classical Hodgkin lymphoma were comparison samples. The origin of this receptor is a human donor with classical Hodgkin lymphoma. Sample: peripheral blood mononuclear cells (PBMCs). This chain uses TRBV7-9 with TRBJ1-1; D is ambiguous. This CDR3 reads CASSLTFLNTEAFF. CDR3 nucleotides: TGTGCCAGCAGCCTCACCTTCTTGAACACTGAAGCTTTCTTT.